The clone carrying this T cell receptor beta chain was detected a few times. The CDR3 has 14 residues. The V end lost 6 bases, the J end lost 3 bases, and 15 bases lay between the germline ends. Germline V lookup: CDR1 ENHRY, CDR2 SYGVKD. TCRdb analysed the RT-PCR reads with MiXCR anew, one entry per CDR3 protein. The sample has more than 600,000 distinct CDR3 sequences; more than 13% are singletons. This clonotype was sampled from a female donor in good health, serving as a healthy control. The V gene is TRBV10-3, the J gene TRBJ2-7; no definite D call. The specimen sequenced was memory CD4+ T cells from blood. The CDR3 loop is CAIREATDFYEQYF. In nucleotides, the CDR3 is TGTGCCATCAGGGAAGCCACAGATTTCTACGAGCAGTACTTC.